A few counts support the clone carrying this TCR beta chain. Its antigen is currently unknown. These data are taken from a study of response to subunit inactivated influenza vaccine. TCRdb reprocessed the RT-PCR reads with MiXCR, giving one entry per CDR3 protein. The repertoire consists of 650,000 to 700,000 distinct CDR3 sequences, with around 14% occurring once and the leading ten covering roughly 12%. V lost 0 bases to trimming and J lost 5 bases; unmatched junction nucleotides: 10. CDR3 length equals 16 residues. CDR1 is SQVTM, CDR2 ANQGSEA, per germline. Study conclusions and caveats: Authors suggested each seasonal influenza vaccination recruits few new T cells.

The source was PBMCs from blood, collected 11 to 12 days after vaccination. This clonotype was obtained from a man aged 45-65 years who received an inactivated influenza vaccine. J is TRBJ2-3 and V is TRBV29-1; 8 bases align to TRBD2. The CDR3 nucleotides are TGCAGCGTTGAAGAAGGAGTCGGGAGGGAGGGAGATACGCAGTATTTT. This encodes CSVEEGVGREGDTQYF.